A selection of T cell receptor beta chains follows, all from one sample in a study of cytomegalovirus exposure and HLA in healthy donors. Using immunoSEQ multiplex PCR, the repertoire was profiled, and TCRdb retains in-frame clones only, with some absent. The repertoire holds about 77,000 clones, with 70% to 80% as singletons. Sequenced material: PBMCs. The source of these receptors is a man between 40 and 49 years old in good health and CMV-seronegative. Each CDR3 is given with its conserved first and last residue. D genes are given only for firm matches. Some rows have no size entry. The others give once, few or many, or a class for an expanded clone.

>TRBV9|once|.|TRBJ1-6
CASSPRTDSSYNSPLHF
TGTGCCAGCAGCCCCCGGACAGATAGCTCCTATAATTCACCCCTCCACTTT
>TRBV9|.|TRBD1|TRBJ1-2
CASSWDREAGYTF
TGTGCCAGCAGTTGGGACAGGGAGGCTGGCTACACCTTC
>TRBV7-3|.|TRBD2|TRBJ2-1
CASSLKGTSGGSSYNEQFF
TGTGCCAGCAGCTTAAAGGGGACTAGCGGGGGGTCCTCCTACAATGAGCAGTTCTTC
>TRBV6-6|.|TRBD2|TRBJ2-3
CASMWRGGSSTDTQYF
TGTGCCAGCATGTGGCGGGGGGGGTCTAGCACAGATACGCAGTATTTT
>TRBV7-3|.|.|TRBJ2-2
CASSLRRAGELFF
TGTGCCAGCAGCTTAAGGCGGGCCGGGGAGCTGTTTTTT
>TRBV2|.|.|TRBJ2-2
CASNFWGAGELFF
TGTGCCAGCAACTTCTGGGGAGCCGGGGAGCTGTTTTTT
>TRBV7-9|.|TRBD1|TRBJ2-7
CASSKDRGAYEQYF
TGTGCCAGCAGCAAAGACAGGGGAGCCTACGAGCAGTACTTC
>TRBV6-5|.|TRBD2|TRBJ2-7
CASKTRTSSLEQYF
TGTGCCAGCAAGACTCGGACTAGCTCGCTCGAGCAGTACTTC
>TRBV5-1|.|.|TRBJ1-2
CASSPQADSRGYTF
TGCGCCAGCAGTCCCCAAGCCGACAGTCGTGGCTACACCTTC
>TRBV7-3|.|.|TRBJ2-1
CASSWRQDSYEQFF
TGTGCCAGCAGCTGGAGACAGGATTCATATGAGCAGTTCTTC
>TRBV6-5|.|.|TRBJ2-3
CASTPTGTDTQYF
TGTGCCAGCACCCCGACTGGCACAGATACGCAGTATTTT
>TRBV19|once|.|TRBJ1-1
CASTNTPGTEAFF
TGTGCCAGTACAAATACCCCGGGCACTGAAGCTTTCTTT
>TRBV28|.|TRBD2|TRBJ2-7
CASSPGLAGGTLTQYF
TGTGCCAGCAGTCCCGGACTAGCGGGGGGGACCCTTACGCAGTACTTC
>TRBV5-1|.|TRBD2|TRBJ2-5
CASSLPPGGEETQYF
TGCGCCAGCAGCCTGCCCCCGGGGGGGGAAGAGACCCAGTACTTC
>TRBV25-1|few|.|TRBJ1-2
CATSGGGFGYTF
TGTGCCACTTCGGGTGGAGGTTTTGGCTACACCTTC
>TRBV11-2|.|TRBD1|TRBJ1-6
CASSLTQGRSPLHF
TGTGCCAGCAGCTTAACACAGGGGAGGTCACCCCTCCACTTT
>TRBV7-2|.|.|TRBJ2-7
CASSGGGSSSYEQYF
TGTGCCAGCAGCGGCGGGGGCTCCAGCTCCTACGAGCAGTACTTC